A selection of T cell receptor beta chains follows, all from one sample in a study of blood T cell repertoires in COVID-19. Produced via immunoSEQ multiplex PCR; TCRdb's table is partial and in-frame only. The table shows 430,000 or so clones, with over 85% occurring only once. The specimen was peripheral blood. The receptors were sampled from a man aged 18 to 30 with COVID-19, enrolled during active disease. Both conserved end residues are part of each CDR3. A D gene is named only where the DNA matches it firmly. Clone sizes are given selectively: once, few, many, or a class where the clone is expanded.

d_call j_call clone_size v_call cdr3_nt cdr3_aa
TRBD2 TRBJ2-2 NA TRBV7-6 TGTGCCAGCAGCCGAAGATCTAGCGGGGGGGCCCCGAACACCGGGGAGCTGTTTTTT CASSRRSSGGAPNTGELFF
NA TRBJ2-6 once TRBV28 TGTGCCAGCAGTACCACAGGGTCCGGGGCCAACGTCCTGACTTTC CASSTTGSGANVLTF
TRBD2 TRBJ2-7 once TRBV5-1 TGCGCCAGCAGCTCCCGAACCACTAGCGGGGGGGCCTACGAGCAGTACTTC CASSSRTTSGGAYEQYF
NA TRBJ1-3 NA TRBV3-1/TRBV3-2 TGTGCCAGCAGTCAGACAAGCACCATATATTTT CASSQTSTIYF
TRBD2 TRBJ2-2 once TRBV2 TGTGCCAGGGCCCAGAGGACTAGCGGTTCCGGGGAGCTGTTTTTT CARAQRTSGSGELFF
NA TRBJ1-2 NA TRBV2 TGTGCCAGCAGTAGTCAGGGTGCTAACTATGGCTACACCTTC CASSSQGANYGYTF
TRBD2 TRBJ2-7 few TRBV11-2 TGTGCCAGCAGCCCGGGGAGAGCGGGAGTCTCGGAGCAGTACTTC CASSPGRAGVSEQYF
NA TRBJ2-7 NA TRBV2 TGTGCCAGCAGTGATCAGAACTACGAGCAGTACTTC CASSDQNYEQYF
TRBD1 TRBJ2-7 NA TRBV6-1 TGTGCCAGCAGTGAATTCCTTTTGGACAGGGATCTCTACGAGCAGTACTTC CASSEFLLDRDLYEQYF
TRBD1 TRBJ2-1 once TRBV18 TGTGCCAGCTCACCTCCAAGGACAGGGAGAGACAATGAGCAGTTCTTC CASSPPRTGRDNEQFF
NA TRBJ1-1 NA TRBV4-1 TGCGCCAGCAGGACACCGACGAGGAACACTGAAGCTTTCTTT CASRTPTRNTEAFF
NA TRBJ1-4 NA TRBV6-5 TGTGCCAGCAGTACCTATGGGGGCTCTGAGCAAAAACTGTTTTTT CASSTYGGSEQKLFF
NA TRBJ1-3 NA TRBV5-6 TGTGCCAGCAGCTTAGGCAGGGTTGGAAACACCATATATTTT CASSLGRVGNTIYF
NA TRBJ2-7 NA TRBV6-5 TGTGCCAGCAGTTCCCCTTTGCTACAGGGCTGGGAGCAGTACTTC CASSSPLLQGWEQYF
NA TRBJ1-1 once TRBV20-1 TGCAGTGCTGGCCAGGGTACTGAAGCTTTCTTT CSAGQGTEAFF
NA TRBJ1-2 NA TRBV2 TGTGCCAGCAGTCAGAAGGACAGACCCAACTATGGCTACACCTTC CASSQKDRPNYGYTF
TRBD1 TRBJ2-3 NA TRBV10-3 TGTGCCACCATGACAGGGGGCACAGATACGCAGTATTTT CATMTGGTDTQYF
NA TRBJ2-5 NA TRBV2 TGTGCCAGCGGGGGGGCCTGGGAGACCCAGTACTTC CASGGAWETQYF
NA TRBJ2-7 NA TRBV2 TGTGCCAGCAGGGAATTATACGAGCAGTACTTC CASRELYEQYF
NA TRBJ1-4 NA TRBV12-3/TRBV12-4 TGTGCCAGCAGTTTTGGGGGGAGAGAAAAACTGTTTTTT CASSFGGREKLFF
TRBD2 TRBJ2-7 NA TRBV19 TGTGCCAGTAGTATCGAGACTAGCGGCTCCTACGAGCAGTACTTC CASSIETSGSYEQYF
NA TRBJ1-2 many TRBV6-1 TGTGCCAGCAGTGAATTCGTTGACAGGCCCCCTAATGGCTACACCTTC CASSEFVDRPPNGYTF
NA TRBJ2-1 NA TRBV5-4 TGTGCCGAGAGACTCAACAATGAGCAGTTCTTC CAERLNNEQFF
TRBD1 TRBJ1-2 NA TRBV25-1 TGTGCCAGCAGTGCGGGGGACAGATACTATGGCTACACCTTC CASSAGDRYYGYTF
NA TRBJ2-2 NA TRBV7-9 TGTGCCAGCAGCTTAAGCGAACTCGCGAACACCGGGGAGCTGTTTTTT CASSLSELANTGELFF
TRBD2 TRBJ2-2 NA TRBV7-6 TGTGCCAGCAGCTTTATAGCGGGAAAGAACACCGGGGAGCTGTTTTTT CASSFIAGKNTGELFF
TRBD2 TRBJ2-5 NA TRBV13 TGTGCCAGCAGCTCGAAGACTAGCGGGAGGTACCAAGAGACCCAGTACTTC CASSSKTSGRYQETQYF
TRBD2 TRBJ2-1 NA TRBV4-1 TGCGCCAGCAGCCCGCTGGGGGGGGGAGTTAATGAGCAGTTCTTC CASSPLGGGVNEQFF
NA TRBJ1-5 once TRBV7-8 TGTGCCAGCAGCTTAGCCCCCCGGGATTGGGGTCAGCCCCAGCATTTT CASSLAPRDWGQPQHF
TRBD2 TRBJ2-1 NA TRBV3-1/TRBV3-2 TGTGCCAGCAGCCAAGGCGGGACTAGCGGGAGGAATGAGCAGTTCTTC CASSQGGTSGRNEQFF
TRBD2 TRBJ2-1 once TRBV27 TGTGCCAGCAGTTGGGCGGGAGCGTACAATGAGCAGTTCTTC CASSWAGAYNEQFF
NA TRBJ1-5 NA TRBV6-6 TGTGCCAGCAGTAACACAGGGCGCAATCAGCCCCAGCATTTT CASSNTGRNQPQHF
TRBD1 TRBJ1-1 NA TRBV7-8 TGTGCCAGCAGTTGGACAGGGCGTGGGGACACTGAAGCTTTCTTT CASSWTGRGDTEAFF
NA TRBJ2-3 NA TRBV24-1 TGTGCCACCAGTGATTCGGCCCTTAGCGCAGATACGCAGTATTTT CATSDSALSADTQYF
NA TRBJ2-5 NA TRBV27 TGTGCCAGCAGTTTTGCGGGAGAGACCCAGTACTTC CASSFAGETQYF
TRBD2 TRBJ2-7 NA TRBV6-5 TGTGCCAGCGAAGCGGGAGGGCCCTACGAGCAGTACTTC CASEAGGPYEQYF
NA TRBJ2-1 NA TRBV9 TGTGCCAGCAGCCCGAGGGGGGGCGGGATGAGCTCCTACAATGAGCAGTTCTTC CASSPRGGGMSSYNEQFF
TRBD1 TRBJ2-5 once TRBV7-8 TGTGCCAGCAGCTCCCGGGACAGGGAAGAAGAGACCCAGTACTTC CASSSRDREEETQYF
NA TRBJ2-7 once TRBV4-1 TGCGCCAGCAGCCGAGTCGGGGAGGCCTACGAGCAGTACTTC CASSRVGEAYEQYF
TRBD2 TRBJ2-3 few TRBV27 TGTGCCAGCAGTTTAAATAGCGGGGCCGCAGATACGCAGTATTTT CASSLNSGAADTQYF
TRBD2 TRBJ2-1 NA TRBV5-1 TGCGCCAGCAGCCTGGACGTAGCGGGAGGCAGTGAGCAGTTCTTC CASSLDVAGGSEQFF
TRBD2 TRBJ2-3 few TRBV4-2 TGTGCCAGCAGCCAAGCAGGGACTAATCGCGCAGATACGCAGTATTTT CASSQAGTNRADTQYF
NA TRBJ2-7 NA TRBV28 TGTGCCAGCAGGGACTTGTCCTACGAGCAGTACTTC CASRDLSYEQYF